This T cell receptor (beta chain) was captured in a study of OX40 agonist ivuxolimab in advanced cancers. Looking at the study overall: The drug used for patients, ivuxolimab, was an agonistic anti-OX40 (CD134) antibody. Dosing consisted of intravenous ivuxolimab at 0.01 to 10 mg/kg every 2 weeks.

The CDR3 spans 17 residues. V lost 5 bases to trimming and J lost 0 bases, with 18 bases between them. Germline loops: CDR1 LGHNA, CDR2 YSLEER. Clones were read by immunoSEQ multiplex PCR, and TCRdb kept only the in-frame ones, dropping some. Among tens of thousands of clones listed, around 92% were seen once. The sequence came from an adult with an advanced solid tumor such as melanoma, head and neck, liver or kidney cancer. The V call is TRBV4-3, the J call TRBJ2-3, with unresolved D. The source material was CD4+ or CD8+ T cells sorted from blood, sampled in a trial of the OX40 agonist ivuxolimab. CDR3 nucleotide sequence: TGCGCCAGCAGCGAAAACCTCAGGCTCCTAAGCACAGATACGCAGTATTTT. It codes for CASSENLRLLSTDTQYF.